What follows are 3 T cell receptor beta chains derived from one specimen sequenced in a study of OX40 agonist ivuxolimab in advanced cancers. Produced via immunoSEQ multiplex PCR; TCRdb's table is partial and in-frame only. The table shows roughly 60,000 clones, with 80% to 90% occurring only once. The input for sequencing was CD4+ or CD8+ T cells sorted from blood, taken in a trial of the OX40 agonist ivuxolimab. The receptors were sampled from an adult with an advanced solid tumor such as melanoma, head and neck, liver or kidney cancer.

The V call is TRBV2, the J call TRBJ1-1; no clear D gene. The CDR3 is 12 amino acids. Deletions cut 7 bases from V and 5 bases from J, with 11 bases between. CDR1 is SNHLY and CDR2 is FYNNEI in the germline V gene. The CDR3, as DNA: TGTGCCAGCACCCGGGGAGGGACTGAAGCTTTCTTT. Protein: CASTRGGTEAFF.

The chain uses TRBV11-2 and TRBJ1-1; D gene unclear. The germline V gene encodes CDR1 SGHAT and CDR2 FQNNGV. The CDR3 extends over 12 amino acids. Trimming cost V 3 bases and J 1 base, with 3 bases left between them. The CDR3 DNA reads TGTGCCAGCAGCTTCGGGAACACTGAAGCTTTCTTT. It yields the protein CASSFGNTEAFF.

The chain recombines TRBV27 with TRBJ2-1; the D gene is possibly TRBD1 (5 bases). V was pared by 3 bases and J by 3 bases, with 12 bases between. The germline V gene encodes CDR1 MNHEY and CDR2 SMNVEV (reference sequence). This CDR3 comprises 15 residues. Here the CDR3 DNA reads TGTGCCAGCAGTTTCTTCCAGGGCGGCTACAATGAGCAGTTCTTC. Its translation is CASSFFQGGYNEQFF.